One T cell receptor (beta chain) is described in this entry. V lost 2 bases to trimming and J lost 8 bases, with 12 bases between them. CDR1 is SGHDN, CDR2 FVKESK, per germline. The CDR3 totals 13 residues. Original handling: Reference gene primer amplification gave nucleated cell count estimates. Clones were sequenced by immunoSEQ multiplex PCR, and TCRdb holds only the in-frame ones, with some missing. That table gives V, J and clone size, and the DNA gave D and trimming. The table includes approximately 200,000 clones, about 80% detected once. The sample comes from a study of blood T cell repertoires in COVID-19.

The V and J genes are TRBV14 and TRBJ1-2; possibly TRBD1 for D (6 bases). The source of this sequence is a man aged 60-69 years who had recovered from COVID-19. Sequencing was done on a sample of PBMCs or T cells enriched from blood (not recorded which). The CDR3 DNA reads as TGTGCCAGCAGCCAAAAGAACAGGGACGGCTACACCTTC. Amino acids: CASSQKNRDGYTF. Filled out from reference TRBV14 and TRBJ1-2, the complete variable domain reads EAGVTQFPSHSVIEKGQTVTLRCDPISGHDNLYWYRRVMGKEIKFLLHFVKESKQDESGMPNNRFLAERTGGTYSTLKVQPAELEDSGVYFCASSQKNRDGYTFGSGTRLTVV.